This paragraph reports one T cell receptor (beta chain). This record comes from a study of long-term antiretroviral therapy in people with HIV. CDR1 is ENHRY, CDR2 SYGVKD, per germline. With 0 bases clipped from V and 3 bases from J, the junction kept 10 bases outside the gene matches. CDR3 length equals 19 residues. Survey level was the resolution at which the v3.0 immunoSEQ assay ran. Assay used: immunoSEQ multiplex PCR; TCRdb lists only in-frame clones, some missing. The sample gives some 16,000 clones, roughly 73% of which show up once; roughly 15% is in the top ten. Specimen: unsorted PBMCs, collected about 2.1 years before starting antiretroviral therapy. The J gene is TRBJ2-7, the V gene TRBV10-3; 14 bases are shared with TRBD2. This TCR was sampled from a man aged 25-45 years with HIV. CDR3: CAISESSSTSGRANYEQYF. The CDR3 DNA reads TGTGCCATCAGTGAGTCGAGTTCGACTAGCGGGAGGGCCAACTACGAGCAGTACTTC.